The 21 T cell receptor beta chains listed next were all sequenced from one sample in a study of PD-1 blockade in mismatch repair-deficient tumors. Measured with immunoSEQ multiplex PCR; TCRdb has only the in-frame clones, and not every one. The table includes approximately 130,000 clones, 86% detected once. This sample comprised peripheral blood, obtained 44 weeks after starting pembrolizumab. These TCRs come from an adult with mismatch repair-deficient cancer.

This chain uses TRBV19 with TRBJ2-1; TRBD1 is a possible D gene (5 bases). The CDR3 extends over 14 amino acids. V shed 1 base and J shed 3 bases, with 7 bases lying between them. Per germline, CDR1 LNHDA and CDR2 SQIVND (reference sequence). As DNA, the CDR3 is TGTGCCAGTAGTATAGGACAGTACTACAATGAGCAGTTCTTC. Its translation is CASSIGQYYNEQFF.

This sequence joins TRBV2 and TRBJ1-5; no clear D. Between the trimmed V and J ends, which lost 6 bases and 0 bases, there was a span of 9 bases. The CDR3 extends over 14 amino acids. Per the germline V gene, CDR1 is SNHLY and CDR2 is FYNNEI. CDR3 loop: CASSEVGSNQPQHF. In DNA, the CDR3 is TGTGCCAGCAGCGAGGTGGGTAGCAATCAGCCCCAGCATTTT.

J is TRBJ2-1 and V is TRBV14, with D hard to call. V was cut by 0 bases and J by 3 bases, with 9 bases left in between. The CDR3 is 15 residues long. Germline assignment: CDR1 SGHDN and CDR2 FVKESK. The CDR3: CASSQDYQIYNEQFF. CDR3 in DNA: TGTGCCAGCAGCCAAGATTACCAAATCTACAATGAGCAGTTCTTC.

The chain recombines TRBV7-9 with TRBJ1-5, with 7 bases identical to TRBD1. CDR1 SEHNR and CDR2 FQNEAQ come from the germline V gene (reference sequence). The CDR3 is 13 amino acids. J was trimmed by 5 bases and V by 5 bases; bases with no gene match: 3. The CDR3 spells CASSQTGYQPQHF. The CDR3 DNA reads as TGTGCCAGCAGCCAGACAGGGTATCAGCCCCAGCATTTT.

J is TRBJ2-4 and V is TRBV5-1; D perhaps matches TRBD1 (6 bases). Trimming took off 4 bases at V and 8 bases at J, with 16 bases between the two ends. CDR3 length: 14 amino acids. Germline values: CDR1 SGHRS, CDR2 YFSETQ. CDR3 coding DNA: TGCGCCAGCAGCGTCGCAGGGGTCGGGGACATTCAGTACTTC. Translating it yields CASSVAGVGDIQYF. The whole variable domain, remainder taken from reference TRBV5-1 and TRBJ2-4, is KAGVTQTPRYLIKTRGQQVTLSCSPISGHRSVSWYQQTPGQGLQFLFEYFSETQRNKGNFPGRFSGRQFSNSRSEMNVSTLELGDSALYLCASSVAGVGDIQYFGAGTRLSVL.

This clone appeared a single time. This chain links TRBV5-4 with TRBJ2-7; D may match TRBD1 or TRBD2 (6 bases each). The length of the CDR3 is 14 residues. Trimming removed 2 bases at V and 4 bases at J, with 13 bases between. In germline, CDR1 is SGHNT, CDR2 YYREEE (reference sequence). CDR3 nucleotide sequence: TGTGCCAGCAGCTTACAGGGACTTCCTTACGAGCAGTACTTC. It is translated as CASSLQGLPYEQYF.

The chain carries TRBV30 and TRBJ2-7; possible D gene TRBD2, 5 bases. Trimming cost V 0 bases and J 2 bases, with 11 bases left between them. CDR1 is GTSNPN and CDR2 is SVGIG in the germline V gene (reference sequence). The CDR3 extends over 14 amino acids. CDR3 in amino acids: CAWSVKRSPYEQYF. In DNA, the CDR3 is TGTGCCTGGAGTGTAAAGCGGTCCCCCTACGAGCAGTACTTC. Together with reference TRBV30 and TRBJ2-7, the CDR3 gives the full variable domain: SQTIHQWPATLVQPVGSPLSLECTVEGTSNPNLYWYRQAAGRGLQLLFYSVGIGQISSEVPQNLSASRPQDRQFILSSKKLLLSDSGFYLCAWSVKRSPYEQYFGPGTRLTVT.

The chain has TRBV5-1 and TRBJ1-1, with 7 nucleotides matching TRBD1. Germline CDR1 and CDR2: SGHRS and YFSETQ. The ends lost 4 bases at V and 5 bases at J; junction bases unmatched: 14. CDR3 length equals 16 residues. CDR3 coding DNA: TGCGCCAGCAGCCCCCAGCCACAGGGGTTAGGGACTGAAGCTTTCTTT. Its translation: CASSPQPQGLGTEAFF.

CDR3 in amino acids: CASSFGQVHYNEQFF. The CDR3 DNA reads as TGTGCCAGCAGCTTCGGACAGGTCCACTACAATGAGCAGTTCTTC. V and J are TRBV5-6 and TRBJ2-1, with 7 bases matching TRBD1. The CDR3 is 15 amino acids. Germline values: CDR1 SGHDT, CDR2 YYEEEE. V lost 2 bases and J lost 3; bases outside the gene matches: 5.

The CDR3 spells CASSSRLVTDTQYF. CDR3 in DNA: TGTGCCAGCAGCTCCCGACTAGTGACAGATACGCAGTATTTT. The rearrangement links TRBV9 to TRBJ2-3; a weak D match, TRBD2 (6 bases). The V end lost 4 bases, the J end lost 3 bases, and 12 bases lay between the germline ends. The CDR3 covers 14 residues. Germline V gene sequence: CDR1 SGDLS, CDR2 YYNGEE.

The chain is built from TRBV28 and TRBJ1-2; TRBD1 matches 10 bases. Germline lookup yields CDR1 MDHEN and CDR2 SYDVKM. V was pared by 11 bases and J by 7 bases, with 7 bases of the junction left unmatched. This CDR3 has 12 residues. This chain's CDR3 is CALRQGASGYTF. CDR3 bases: TGTGCCTTACGACAGGGGGCCAGTGGCTACACCTTC.

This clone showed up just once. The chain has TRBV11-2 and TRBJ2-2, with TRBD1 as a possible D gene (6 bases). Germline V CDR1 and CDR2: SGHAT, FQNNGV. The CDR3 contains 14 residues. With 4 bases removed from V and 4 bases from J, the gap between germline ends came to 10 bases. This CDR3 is CASSSGQFTGELFF. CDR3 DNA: TGTGCCAGCAGCTCCGGACAGTTCACCGGGGAGCTGTTTTTT.

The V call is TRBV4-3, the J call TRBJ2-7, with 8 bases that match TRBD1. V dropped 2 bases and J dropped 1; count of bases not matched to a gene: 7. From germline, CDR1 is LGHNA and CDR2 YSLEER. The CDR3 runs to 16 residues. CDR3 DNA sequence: TGCGCCAGCAGCCAAATCCAGGGGGCCCCTTCCTACGAGCAGTACTTC. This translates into CASSQIQGAPSYEQYF.

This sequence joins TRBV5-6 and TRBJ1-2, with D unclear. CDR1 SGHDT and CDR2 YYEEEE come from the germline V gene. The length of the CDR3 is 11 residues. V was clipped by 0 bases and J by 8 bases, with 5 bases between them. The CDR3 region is CASSLVRGYTF. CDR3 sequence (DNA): TGTGCCAGCAGCTTGGTTCGGGGCTACACCTTC. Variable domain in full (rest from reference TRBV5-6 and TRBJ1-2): DAGVTQSPTHLIKTRGQQVTLRCSPKSGHDTVSWYQQALGQGPQFIFQYYEEEERQRGNFPDRFSGHQFPNYSSELNVNALLLGDSALYLCASSLVRGYTFGSGTRLTVV.

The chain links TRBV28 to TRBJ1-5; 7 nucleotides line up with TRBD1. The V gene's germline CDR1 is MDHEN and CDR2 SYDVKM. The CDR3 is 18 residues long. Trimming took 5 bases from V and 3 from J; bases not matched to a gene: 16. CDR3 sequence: CASSPGTAPRPFNQPQHF. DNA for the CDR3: TGTGCCAGCAGTCCTGGGACAGCACCACGACCATTCAATCAGCCCCAGCATTTT.

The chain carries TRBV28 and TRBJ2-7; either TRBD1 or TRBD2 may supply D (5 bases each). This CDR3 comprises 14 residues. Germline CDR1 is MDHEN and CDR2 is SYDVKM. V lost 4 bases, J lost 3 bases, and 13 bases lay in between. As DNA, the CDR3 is TGTGCCAGCAGTTCTTGGGACGTCGGCTACGAGCAGTACTTC. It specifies CASSSWDVGYEQYF.

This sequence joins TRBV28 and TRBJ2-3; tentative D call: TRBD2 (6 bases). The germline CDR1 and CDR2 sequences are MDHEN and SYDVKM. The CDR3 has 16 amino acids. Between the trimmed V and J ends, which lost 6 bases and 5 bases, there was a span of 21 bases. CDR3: CASRLILGGPGDTQYF. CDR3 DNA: TGTGCCAGCAGGTTGATTTTGGGAGGCCCGGGAGATACGCAGTATTTT.

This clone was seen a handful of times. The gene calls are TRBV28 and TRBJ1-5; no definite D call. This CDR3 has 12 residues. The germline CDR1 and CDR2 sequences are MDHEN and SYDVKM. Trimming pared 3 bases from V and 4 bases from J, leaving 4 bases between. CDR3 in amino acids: CASSFDNQPQHF. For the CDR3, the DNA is TGTGCCAGCAGTTTCGATAATCAGCCCCAGCATTTT.

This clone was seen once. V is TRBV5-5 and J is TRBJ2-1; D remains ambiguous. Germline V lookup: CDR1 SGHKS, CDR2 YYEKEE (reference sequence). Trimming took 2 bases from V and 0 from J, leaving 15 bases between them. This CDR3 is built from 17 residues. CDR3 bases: TGTGCCAGCAGCTTCGGATTCTTGAGGAGCTCCTACAATGAGCAGTTCTTC. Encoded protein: CASSFGFLRSSYNEQFF.

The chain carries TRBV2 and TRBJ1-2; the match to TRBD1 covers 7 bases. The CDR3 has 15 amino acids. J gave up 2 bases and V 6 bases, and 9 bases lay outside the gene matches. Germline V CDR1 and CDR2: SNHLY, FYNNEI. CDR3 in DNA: TGTGCCAGCAGCCTTGCTGGGACAGCGAACTATGGCTACACCTTC. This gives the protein CASSLAGTANYGYTF.

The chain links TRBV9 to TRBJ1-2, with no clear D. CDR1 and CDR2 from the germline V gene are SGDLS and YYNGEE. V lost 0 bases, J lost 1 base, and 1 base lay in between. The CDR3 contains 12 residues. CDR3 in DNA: TGTGCCAGCAGCGTAGGTAACTATGGCTACACCTTC. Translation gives CASSVGNYGYTF.